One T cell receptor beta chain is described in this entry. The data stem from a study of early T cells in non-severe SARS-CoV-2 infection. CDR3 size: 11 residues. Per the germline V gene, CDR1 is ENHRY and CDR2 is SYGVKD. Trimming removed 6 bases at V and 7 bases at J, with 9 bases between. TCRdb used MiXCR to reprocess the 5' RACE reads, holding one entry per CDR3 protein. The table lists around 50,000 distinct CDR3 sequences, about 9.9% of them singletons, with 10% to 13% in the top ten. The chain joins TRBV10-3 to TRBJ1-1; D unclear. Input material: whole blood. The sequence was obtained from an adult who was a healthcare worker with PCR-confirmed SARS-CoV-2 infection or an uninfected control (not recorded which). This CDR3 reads CAISQQGEAFF. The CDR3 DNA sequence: TGTGCCATCAGCCAGCAAGGTGAAGCTTTCTTT.